The rows below give T cell receptor beta chains drawn from one sample of a study of monozygotic twins with inflammatory bowel disease. Following a re-call of the 5' RACE reads, TCRdb has one entry per CDR3 protein and lacks DNA. The sample table includes approximately 150,000 distinct CDR3 sequences. Sequenced material: blood. These receptors were taken from a human donor with ulcerative colitis or Crohn's disease, or a healthy co-twin of an affected twin (not recorded which). CDR3s include the opening cysteine and the closing phenylalanine or tryptophan. The order of the fields is J gene, V gene, CDR3 protein.

TRBJ2-5 TRBV5-1 CASSLDLEQETQYF
TRBJ2-2 TRBV6-5 CASSYSPTGDTGELFF
TRBJ1-2 TRBV5-1 CASSLTGSSYGYTF
TRBJ2-2 TRBV20-1 CSASQGGGVGTGELFF
TRBJ2-1 TRBV5-1 CASSLGGPQDEQFF
TRBJ1-4 TRBV28 CASSPYRGQENNEKLFF
TRBJ1-3 TRBV4-1 CASSQGRVGRNTIYF
TRBJ1-1 TRBV28 CASSQSHRGRMNTEAFF
TRBJ2-3 TRBV14 CASSQELTDTQYF
TRBJ1-1 TRBV7-2 CASSLVGGGFYTEAFF
TRBJ2-5 TRBV11-2 CASSPDRGPQYF
TRBJ2-1 TRBV12-3/TRBV12-4 CASTGGTGGEQFF
TRBJ2-5 TRBV7-2 CASSLPGWETQYF
TRBJ1-1 TRBV20-1 CSARAGPMEAFF
TRBJ1-6 TRBV27 CASSLSGDFGLRSPLHF
TRBJ2-3 TRBV5-8 CASSPGLSTDTQYF
TRBJ2-7 TRBV11-2 CASTGRRASEQYF
TRBJ2-5 TRBV7-2 CASSKNRETQYF
TRBJ2-3 TRBV5-1 CASSLGYGDTDTQYF
TRBJ1-5 TRBV20-1 CSAREGPADNQPQHF
TRBJ2-3 TRBV6-2/TRBV6-3 CASSYGPAGEDTQYF
TRBJ1-5 TRBV6-1 CASSETRSGAANQPQHF
TRBJ2-5 TRBV29-1 CSVASGLAGGETQYF
TRBJ1-4 TRBV5-1 CASSQTGSEKLFF
TRBJ2-7 TRBV20-1 CSAQGAGYYEQYF
TRBJ1-6 TRBV20-1 CSAPGTGGSPLHF
TRBJ2-1 TRBV19 CASSQRPDNEQFF
TRBJ2-7 TRBV7-3 CASSPHRGDEQYF
TRBJ2-1 TRBV20-1 CSAQRDGNEQFF
TRBJ1-2 TRBV12-3/TRBV12-4 CASSRRGYGYTF
TRBJ2-5 TRBV7-2 CASSLVRLQETQYF
TRBJ1-5 TRBV30 CAWSVGNQPQHF
TRBJ2-1 TRBV12-3/TRBV12-4 CASRLLVNNEQFF
TRBJ2-3 TRBV12-3/TRBV12-4 CASIWTSSGTDTQYF
TRBJ2-3 TRBV4-1 CASSQYKNGETADTQYF
TRBJ2-1 TRBV11-2 CASSLGGEREQFF
TRBJ2-5 TRBV11-2 CASSLVGALQETLYF
TRBJ2-5 TRBV2 CASSEARQVQETQYF
TRBJ2-7 TRBV4-2 CASSQEGRGTSYEQYF
TRBJ2-7 TRBV9 CASSFTGGPAYEQYF
TRBJ2-1 TRBV4-1 CASSQDSLAGSFNEQFF
TRBJ1-2 TRBV20-1 CSALRTSNYGYTF
TRBJ2-3 TRBV18 CASSPGAVTDTQYF
TRBJ1-5 TRBV20-1 CSATVSRNQPQHF
TRBJ2-1 TRBV5-1 CASSLRDSSYNEQFF
TRBJ2-3 TRBV18 CASSPNPTVASDTQYF
TRBJ2-1 TRBV6-4 CASSALWDRGRSEQFF
TRBJ1-3 TRBV18 CASSPAISDTIYF
TRBJ2-7 TRBV29-1 CSVVDGLAGFYYEQYF
TRBJ1-2 TRBV3-1 CASSQDWANSYGYTF
TRBJ1-5 TRBV19 CASSIGGGAFQPQHF
TRBJ2-3 TRBV27 CATSGGAEGESDTQYF